Included here is one TCR beta chain sequence, with context. Its antigen remains unknown. The junction departs from germline at one end; a sequencing error may be responsible. Together with a sample-barcoded 5' primer, a J-beta primer mix was included in a second PCR lasting about 6 to 11 cycles. Each CDR3 protein is one row after TCRdb ran MiXCR on the 5' RACE reads. The table includes some 1,800,000 distinct CDR3 sequences, roughly 43% detected once. CDR3 size: 14 residues. The germline gives CDR1 MNHEY, CDR2 SMNVEV (reference sequence). This specimen belongs to a study of blood T cells in healthy people across ages. Whole-study results and caveats: Strong correlation was found linking TCR beta diversity to naive T cell percentage.

The sequencing input was blood. The chain carries TRBV27 and TRBJ2-1; 7 nucleotides align to TRBD2. This sequence was found in a human donor in good health. The CDR3 loop reads CASTLAGSYNGQFF. As DNA, the CDR3 is TGTGCCAGCACTTTAGCGGGTTCCTACAATGGGCAGTTCTTC.